This T cell receptor (beta chain) was found in a study of cytomegalovirus exposure and HLA in healthy donors. V lost 5 bases to trimming and J lost 4 bases, with 18 bases between them. The CDR3 spans 16 residues. Germline CDR1 MDHEN, CDR2 SYDVKM. Primers for the PCR totalled 60 Vbeta and 13 Jbeta. The assay was immunoSEQ multiplex PCR, and TCRdb's table has in-frame clones only and misses some. This repertoire shows tens of thousands of clones, roughly 66% found once; its top ten account for roughly 2.2%. This TCR derives from a man aged 30 to 45 in good health and CMV-seronegative. The chain links TRBV28 to TRBJ1-5; tentatively, D is TRBD1 (6 bases). Sequencing input: PBMCs. CDR3 bases: TGTGCCAGCAGTGTCCCACAGGGAATTCAAAATCAGCCCCAGCATTTT. Protein: CASSVPQGIQNQPQHF. The whole variable domain, remainder taken from reference TRBV28 and TRBJ1-5, is DVKVTQSSRYLVKRTGEKVFLECVQDMDHENMFWYRQDPGLGLRLIYFSYDVKMKEKGDIPEGYSVSREKKERFSLILESASTNQTSMYLCASSVPQGIQNQPQHFGDGTRLSIL.